This TCR beta chain was sequenced for a study of cytomegalovirus exposure and HLA in healthy donors. Study findings and constraints: With later analysis, a missense DCLRE1C variant became linked to TCR beta V- and J-gene trimming.

V was clipped by 0 bases and J by 3 bases, with 9 bases between them. CDR1 is SGHRS and CDR2 is YFSETQ in the germline V gene. This CDR3 spans 14 amino acids. Of note for this clone: Its target is not known.

The PCR was carried out with 60 Vbeta primers and 13 Jbeta primers. Data came from immunoSEQ multiplex PCR; TCRdb stores just in-frame clones and leaves some out. The repertoire table contains some 80,000 clones. This chain uses TRBV5-1 with TRBJ1-1; TRBD1 might be the D (5 bases). This clonotype was sampled from a man aged 50 to 60 in good health and CMV-seropositive. Sequencing was performed on PBMCs. CDR3 nucleotides: TGCGCCAGCAGCTTGGGGGCCAGGGACACTGAAGCTTTCTTT. Translated, it gives CASSLGARDTEAFF.